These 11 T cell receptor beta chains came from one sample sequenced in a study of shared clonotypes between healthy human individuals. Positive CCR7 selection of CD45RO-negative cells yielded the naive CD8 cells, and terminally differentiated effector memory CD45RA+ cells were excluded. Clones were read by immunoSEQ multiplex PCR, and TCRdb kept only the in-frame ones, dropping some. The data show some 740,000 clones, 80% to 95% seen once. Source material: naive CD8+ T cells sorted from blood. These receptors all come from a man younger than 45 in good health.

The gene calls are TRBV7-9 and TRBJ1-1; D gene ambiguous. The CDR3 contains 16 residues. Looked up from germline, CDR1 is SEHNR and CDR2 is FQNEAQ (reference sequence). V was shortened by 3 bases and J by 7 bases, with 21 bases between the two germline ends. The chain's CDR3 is CASSFSPGSGPNEAFF. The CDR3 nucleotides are TGTGCCAGCAGCTTTTCTCCAGGCTCAGGTCCCAATGAAGCTTTCTTT.

The chain's CDR3 is CASSIGIGYTF. The CDR3 DNA sequence: TGTGCCAGTAGTATAGGAATTGGCTACACCTTC. This chain links TRBV19 with TRBJ1-2; unclear D gene. Germline V gene data show CDR1 as LNHDA and CDR2 as SQIVND (reference sequence). Between the trimmed V and J ends, which lost 1 base and 7 bases, there was a span of 4 bases. The CDR3 consists of 11 residues.

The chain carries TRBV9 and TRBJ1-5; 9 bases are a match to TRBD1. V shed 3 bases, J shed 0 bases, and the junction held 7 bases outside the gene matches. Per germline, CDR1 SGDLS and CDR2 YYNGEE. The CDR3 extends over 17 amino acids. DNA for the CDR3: TGTGCCAGCAGCGGGGGGACAGGGACCCTTAGCAATCAGCCCCAGCATTTT. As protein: CASSGGTGTLSNQPQHF.

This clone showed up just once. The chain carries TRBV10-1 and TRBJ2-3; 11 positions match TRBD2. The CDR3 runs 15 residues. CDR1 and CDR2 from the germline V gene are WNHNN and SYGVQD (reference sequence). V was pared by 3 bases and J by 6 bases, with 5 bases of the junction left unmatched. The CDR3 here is CASSDPASGRDTQYF. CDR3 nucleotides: TGCGCCAGCAGTGATCCTGCTAGCGGGAGGGATACGCAGTATTTT.

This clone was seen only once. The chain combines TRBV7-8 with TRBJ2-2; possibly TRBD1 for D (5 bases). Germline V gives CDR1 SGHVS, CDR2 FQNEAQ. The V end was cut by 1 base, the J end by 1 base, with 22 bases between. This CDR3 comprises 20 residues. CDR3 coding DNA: TGTGCCAGCAGCTTAGGGGGTATTAAGGGGATCGTCGTGAACACCGGGGAGCTGTTTTTT. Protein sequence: CASSLGGIKGIVVNTGELFF.

CDR3 nucleotide sequence: TGTGCCAGCAGTCCGGACGACACCCGTGGTGTGGAGCAGTACTTC. Translation gives CASSPDDTRGVEQYF. This rearrangement joins TRBV7-8 to TRBJ2-7; D unclear. This CDR3 has 15 residues. Germline V lookup: CDR1 SGHVS, CDR2 FQNEAQ. The germline V and J ends were trimmed by 6 bases and 7 bases, with 22 bases remaining between them.

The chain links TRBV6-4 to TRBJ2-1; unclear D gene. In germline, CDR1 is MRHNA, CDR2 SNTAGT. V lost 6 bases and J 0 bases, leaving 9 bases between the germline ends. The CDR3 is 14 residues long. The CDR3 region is CASSPDLSYNEQFF. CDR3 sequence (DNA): TGTGCCAGCAGCCCGGACCTCTCCTACAATGAGCAGTTCTTC.

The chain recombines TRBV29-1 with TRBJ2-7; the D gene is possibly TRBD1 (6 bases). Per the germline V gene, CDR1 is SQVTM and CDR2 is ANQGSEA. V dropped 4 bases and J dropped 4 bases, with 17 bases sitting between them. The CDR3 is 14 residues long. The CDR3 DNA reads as TGCAGCGTTGTTCAGGGGATTACTACTTACGAGCAGTACTTC. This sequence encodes CSVVQGITTYEQYF.

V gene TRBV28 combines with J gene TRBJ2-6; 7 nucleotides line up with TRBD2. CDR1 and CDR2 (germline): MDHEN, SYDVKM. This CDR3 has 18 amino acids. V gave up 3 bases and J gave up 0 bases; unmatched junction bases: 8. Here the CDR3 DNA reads TGTGCCAGCAGTTTGTGGCTAGCGGAAATCTCTGGGGCCAACGTCCTGACTTTC. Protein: CASSLWLAEISGANVLTF. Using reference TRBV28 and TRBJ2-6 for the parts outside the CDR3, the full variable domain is DVKVTQSSRYLVKRTGEKVFLECVQDMDHENMFWYRQDPGLGLRLIYFSYDVKMKEKGDIPEGYSVSREKKERFSLILESASTNQTSMYLCASSLWLAEISGANVLTFGAGSRLTVL.

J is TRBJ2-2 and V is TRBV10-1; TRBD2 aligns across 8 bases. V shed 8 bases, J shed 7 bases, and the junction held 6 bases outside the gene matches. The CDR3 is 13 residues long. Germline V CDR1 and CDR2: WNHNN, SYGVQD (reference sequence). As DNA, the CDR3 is TGCGCCAGCGGTAGCGGGACCCACGGGGAGCTGTTTTTT. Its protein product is CASGSGTHGELFF.

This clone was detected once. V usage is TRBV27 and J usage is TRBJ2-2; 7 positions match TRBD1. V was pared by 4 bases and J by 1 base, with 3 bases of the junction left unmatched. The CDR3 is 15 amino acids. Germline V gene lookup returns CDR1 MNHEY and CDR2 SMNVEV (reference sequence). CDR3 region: CASSSGQKNTGELFF. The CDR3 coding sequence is TGTGCCAGCAGTTCGGGACAGAAGAACACCGGGGAGCTGTTTTTT.